The next 27 T cell receptor beta chains were all read from a single sample in a study of shared clonotypes between healthy human individuals. Repertoires were generated with immunoSEQ multiplex PCR, while TCRdb's copy carries only in-frame clones and drops some. The sample shows 450,000 to 650,000 clones, 70% to 80% of them seen only once. The sample was PBMCs. Receptors originate from a woman aged 40 to 50 in good health. Some clones in this sample may be carry-over from other donors' samples.

The gene calls are TRBV6-5 and TRBJ1-2; no definite D call. The germline gives CDR1 MNHEY, CDR2 SVGAGI. V was clipped by 6 bases and J by 4 bases, with 15 bases between them. This CDR3 is 14 amino acids long. As DNA, the CDR3 is TGTGCCAGCAGCTCTTTCCTCCGGGGCTATGGCTACACCTTC. It codes for CASSSFLRGYGYTF.

The chain carries TRBV7-6 and TRBJ2-1; possibly TRBD1 for D (6 bases). Germline CDR1 is SGHVS and CDR2 is FNYEAQ. The germline V and J ends were trimmed by 8 bases and 10 bases, with 9 bases remaining between them. This CDR3 is 10 amino acids long. The CDR3 nucleotides are TGTGCCAGCGCCGGGACAGAGCAGTTCTTC. This translates into CASAGTEQFF. Complete variable domain (other parts from reference TRBV7-6 and TRBJ2-1): GAGVSQSPRYKVTKRGQDVALRCDPISGHVSLYWYRQALGQGPEFLTYFNYEAQQDKSGLPNDRFSAERPEGSISTLTIQRTEQRDSAMYRCASAGTEQFFGPGTRLTVL.

This rearrangement joins TRBV7-2 to TRBJ1-1, with D possibly being TRBD1 (5 bases). Trimming cost V 5 bases and J 2 bases, with 15 bases left between them. Germline V gene data show CDR1 as SGHTA and CDR2 as FQGNSA. The length of the CDR3 is 15 residues. The CDR3 DNA is TGTGCCAGCAGCCTTACGACAGTTCTCAACACTGAAGCTTTCTTT. Translating gives CASSLTTVLNTEAFF.

The rearrangement links TRBV7-9 to TRBJ2-2; D is unresolved. The CDR3 covers 13 residues. Germline values: CDR1 SEHNR, CDR2 FQNEAQ (reference sequence). V was cut by 3 bases and J by 9 bases, with 11 bases left in between. The CDR3: CASSFLETRELFF. CDR3 in DNA: TGTGCCAGCAGCTTTCTGGAGACCAGGGAGCTGTTTTTT. Drawing the rest from reference TRBV7-9 and TRBJ2-2, the complete variable domain is DTGVSQNPRHKITKRGQNVTFRCDPISEHNRLYWYRQTLGQGPEFLTYFQNEAQLEKSRLLSDRFSAERPKGSFSTLEIQRTEQGDSAMYLCASSFLETRELFFGEGSRLTVL.

V usage is TRBV18 and J usage is TRBJ1-4, with D perhaps TRBD1 (6 bases). Per germline, CDR1 KGHSH and CDR2 LQKENI. Between the trimmed V and J ends, which lost 3 bases and 5 bases, there was a span of 16 bases. The CDR3 sequence is 16 residues long. The CDR3 reads CASSPTVPDSNEKLFF. CDR3 sequence (DNA): TGTGCCAGCTCACCTACGGTACCGGACAGCAATGAAAAACTGTTTTTT. The whole variable domain, filled in from reference TRBV18 and TRBJ1-4, reads NAGVMQNPRHLVRRRGQEARLRCSPMKGHSHVYWYRQLPEEGLKFMVYLQKENIIDESGMPKERFSAEFPKEGPSILRIQQVVRGDSAAYFCASSPTVPDSNEKLFFGSGTQLSVL.

This chain joins TRBV28 and TRBJ2-1, with D possibly being TRBD1 (6 bases). Trimming took 5 bases from V and 6 from J, leaving 20 bases between them. Germline CDR1 and CDR2: MDHEN and SYDVKM. CDR3 length equals 16 residues. The CDR3 region is CASSAPSQGMANEQFF. CDR3 coding DNA: TGTGCCAGCAGTGCCCCTTCCCAGGGGATGGCCAATGAGCAGTTCTTC.

This chain joins TRBV19 and TRBJ2-1, with D possibly matching TRBD1 (5 bases). Trimming removed 0 bases from V and 10 bases from J, with 16 bases in between. CDR3 size: 15 residues. From germline, CDR1 is LNHDA and CDR2 SQIVND (reference sequence). The CDR3 coding sequence is TGTGCCAGTAGTATAGATGTCGCTACCCACAGGGAGCAGTTCTTC. Its protein product is CASSIDVATHREQFF.

The table lists this clone with a few counts. Other DNA sequences in this sample translate to the same CDR3. V gene TRBV7-2 combines with J gene TRBJ2-1, with D possibly being TRBD1 (5 bases). The CDR3 consists of 13 residues. V gave up 1 base and J gave up 7 bases, with 8 bases separating them. The V gene's germline CDR1 is SGHTA and CDR2 FQGNSA. CDR3 DNA sequence: TGTGCCAGCAGCTTAGGGCAGGGAAATGAGCAGTTCTTC. It specifies CASSLGQGNEQFF.

Of note for this clone: This may arise from a read error, as a much more abundant clone is one base away. This sequence joins TRBV7-9 and TRBJ2-3, with 8 bases aligning to TRBD2. This CDR3 contains 12 residues. Germline CDR1 and CDR2: SEHNR and FQNEAQ (reference sequence). V lost 6 bases, J lost 8 bases, and 4 bases stayed unmatched. The CDR3 spells CASSNAGGTQYF. DNA of the CDR3: TGTGCCAGCAGTAACGCGGGAGGTACGCAGTATTTT.

The V gene is TRBV7-2, the J gene TRBJ1-5, with D possibly TRBD1 on 5 matching bases. CDR3 length: 15 amino acids. CDR1 is SGHTA and CDR2 is FQGNSA in the germline V gene. The V and J ends lost 5 bases and 3 bases respectively, with 14 bases between them. CDR3 residues: CASSVSQGNNQPQHF. The CDR3 DNA reads as TGTGCCAGCAGCGTTAGTCAGGGAAACAATCAGCCCCAGCATTTT.

To note about this clone: A much larger clone is a single base away; this may be a read error. The sample carries other DNA sequences with the same CDR3. This chain connects TRBV4-1 to TRBJ2-7; 10 bases fit TRBD1. The CDR3 is made up of 19 amino acids. J gave up 5 bases and V 4 bases, and 20 bases lay outside the gene matches. Germline V CDR1 and CDR2: MGHRA, YSYEKL. CDR3 residues: CASSRARRGQGSGRHEQYF. The CDR3 DNA is TGCGCCAGCAGCCGCGCAAGAAGGGGACAGGGGTCGGGGCGGCACGAGCAGTACTTC.

The chain links TRBV5-4 to TRBJ2-2; D is possibly TRBD1 (6 bases). The CDR3 is 15 residues long. Germline CDR1 SGHNT, CDR2 YYREEE (reference sequence). V was pared by 4 bases and J by 2 bases, with 12 bases between. CDR3 region: CASSRQVFNTGELFF. The CDR3 DNA sequence: TGTGCCAGCAGCCGACAGGTTTTTAACACCGGGGAGCTGTTTTTT.

This clone has ten or more counts. This chain joins TRBV25-1 and TRBJ1-4, with a possible D match to TRBD1 (6 bases). The CDR3 consists of 16 residues. Trimming cost V 4 bases and J 0 bases, with 12 bases left between them. The germline gives CDR1 MGHDK, CDR2 SYGVNS. CDR3 sequence (DNA): TGTGCCAGCAGTGCTATAGGGGACACAACTAATGAAAAACTGTTTTTT. As protein: CASSAIGDTTNEKLFF.

The chain links TRBV19 to TRBJ1-2, with 7 nucleotides matching TRBD1. V was pared by 8 bases and J by 3 bases, with 6 bases of the junction left unmatched. Germline V lookup: CDR1 LNHDA, CDR2 SQIVND (reference sequence). This CDR3 spans 13 amino acids. As DNA, the CDR3 is TGTGCCAGTGCACAGGGGTTACACTATGGCTACACCTTC. Protein sequence: CASAQGLHYGYTF. The variable domain in full, completed from reference TRBV19 and TRBJ1-2, reads DGGITQSPKYLFRKEGQNVTLSCEQNLNHDAMYWYRQDPGQGLRLIYYSQIVNDFQKGDIAEGYSVSREKKESFPLTVTSAQKNPTAFYLCASAQGLHYGYTFGSGTRLTVV.

The V call is TRBV28, the J call TRBJ2-1, with D perhaps being TRBD1 or TRBD2 (5 bases each). This CDR3 region has 13 residues. Germline V lookup: CDR1 MDHEN, CDR2 SYDVKM. The ends were cut back, 2 bases at V and 5 bases at J, with 7 bases in the middle. The CDR3, as DNA: TGTGCCAGCAGTTTAGAGGGACACAATGAGCAGTTCTTC. It yields the protein CASSLEGHNEQFF.

The chain combines TRBV9 with TRBJ2-2, with a possible D match to TRBD2 (6 bases). The V gene's germline CDR1 is SGDLS and CDR2 YYNGEE. The CDR3 covers 15 residues. V lost 4 bases and J 8 bases, leaving 18 bases between the germline ends. CDR3 loop: CASSPPGLTRGELFF. The DNA for the CDR3 is TGTGCCAGCAGCCCCCCGGGACTCACAAGGGGGGAGCTGTTTTTT.

The chain is built from TRBV5-1 and TRBJ2-1, with D possibly being TRBD1 (6 bases). CDR1 is SGHRS, CDR2 YFSETQ, per germline. This CDR3 is built from 15 residues. V was pared by 0 bases and J by 4 bases, with 11 bases between. CDR3 region: CASSLASRGYNEQFF. CDR3 coding DNA: TGCGCCAGCAGCTTGGCTTCGAGGGGGTACAATGAGCAGTTCTTC.

The gene calls are TRBV5-1 and TRBJ2-6, with D perhaps TRBD2 (7 bases). V was shortened by 4 bases and J by 1 base, with 21 bases between the two germline ends. The length of the CDR3 is 19 residues. Germline V CDR1 and CDR2: SGHRS, YFSETQ. The CDR3 region has the DNA TGCGCCAGCAGCCCCGACCCGAGGGGGGGGTTATCTGGGGCCAACGTCCTGACTTTC. Its protein is CASSPDPRGGLSGANVLTF.

This clone was picked up a small number of times. This sample also contains other DNA sequences that code for the same CDR3. J is TRBJ2-1 and V is TRBV12-5; 7 bases agree with TRBD2. Germline CDR1 LGHNT, CDR2 FRNRAP. The length of the CDR3 is 14 residues. V lost 4 bases and J lost 1; bases outside the gene matches: 1. CDR3 coding DNA: TGTGCTAGTGGTTCCGGGGGGTCCTACAATGAGCAGTTCTTC. Residues: CASGSGGSYNEQFF.

This chain uses TRBV13 with TRBJ2-7; a weak D match, TRBD2 (6 bases). The CDR3 is 13 residues long. V was clipped by 1 base and J by 4 bases, with 8 bases between them. Germline assignment: CDR1 PRHDT and CDR2 FYEKMQ (reference sequence). The CDR3 DNA sequence: TGTGCCAGCAGCTTAGAGGAGGGTTACGAGCAGTACTTC. Its protein is CASSLEEGYEQYF.

This clone was found once. This sequence joins TRBV7-3 and TRBJ2-2; unclear D gene. Germline-derived CDR1 and CDR2 are SGHTA and FQGTGA. V was pared by 5 bases and J by 6 bases, with 7 bases between. CDR3 length: 12 residues. The CDR3, as DNA: TGTGCCAGCAGCCTTCCTGCCGGGGAGCTGTTTTTT. Its protein is CASSLPAGELFF. Looking up the rest from reference TRBV7-3 and TRBJ2-2 gives the full variable domain: GAGVSQTPSNKVTEKGKYVELRCDPISGHTALYWYRQSLGQGPEFLIYFQGTGAADDSGLPNDRFFAVRPEGSVSTLKIQRTERGDSAVYLCASSLPAGELFFGEGSRLTVL.

V gene TRBV4-2 combines with J gene TRBJ2-2; D may correspond to TRBD1 or TRBD2 (6 bases each). There are 15 residues in the CDR3. Trimming removed 1 base from V and 3 bases from J, with 9 bases in between. The V gene's germline CDR1 is LGHNA and CDR2 YNFKEQ. The CDR3 nucleotides read TGTGCCAGCAGCCAAGTCCGGGGGCACACCGGGGAGCTGTTTTTT. Its translation is CASSQVRGHTGELFF.

The chain links TRBV6-1 to TRBJ2-3, with 7 nucleotides matching TRBD2. The CDR3 consists of 15 residues. Looked up from germline, CDR1 is MNHNS and CDR2 is SASEGT. J gave up 1 base and V 7 bases, and 8 bases lay outside the gene matches. The CDR3 spells CASKRGGRGTDTQYF. For the CDR3, the DNA is TGTGCCAGCAAACGGGGCGGGAGAGGCACAGATACGCAGTATTTT.

The CDR3 DNA is TGCAGCGTTACCCGGGGGGGGGCAAATGAAAAACTGTTTTTT. Translation: CSVTRGGANEKLFF. This chain links TRBV29-1 with TRBJ1-4; TRBD1 is a possible D gene (6 bases). V dropped 5 bases and J dropped 5 bases, with 15 bases sitting between them. This CDR3 has 14 amino acids. The germline CDR1 and CDR2 sequences are SQVTM and ANQGSEA. Drawing the rest from reference TRBV29-1 and TRBJ1-4, the complete variable domain is SAVISQKPSRDICQRGTSLTIQCQVDSQVTMMFWYRQQPGQSLTLIATANQGSEATYESGFVIDKFPISRPNLTFSTLTVSNMSPEDSSIYLCSVTRGGANEKLFFGSGTQLSVL.

Concerning this clone itself: The same CDR3 arises from other DNA sequences in this sample as well. V is TRBV7-2 and J is TRBJ2-3, with a tentative D call TRBD1 (6 bases). V gave up 7 bases and J gave up 8 bases, with 19 bases separating them. The length of the CDR3 is 14 residues. The germline V gene has CDR1 SGHTA and CDR2 FQGNSA. CDR3 region: CASTLLGAGFTQYF. CDR3 nucleotides: TGTGCCAGCACCCTACTGGGGGCGGGCTTTACGCAGTATTTT.

This clone was seen just once. Other DNA sequences of this sample code for an identical CDR3. The V call is TRBV28, the J call TRBJ1-1, with D unclear. In germline, CDR1 is MDHEN, CDR2 SYDVKM. Trimming pared 6 bases from V and 4 bases from J, leaving 6 bases between. The CDR3 totals 11 residues. The CDR3 DNA reads as TGTGCCAGCAGGGGAGGCACTGAAGCTTTCTTT. Translating gives CASRGGTEAFF.

The V and J genes are TRBV5-1 and TRBJ2-2; D gene ambiguous. The CDR3 sequence is 13 residues long. Germline values: CDR1 SGHRS, CDR2 YFSETQ. The V end lost 1 base, the J end lost 6 bases, and 7 bases lay between the germline ends. The CDR3 DNA reads TGCGCCAGCAGCTTGAGGGTTGCCGGGGAGCTGTTTTTT. Translating it yields CASSLRVAGELFF.